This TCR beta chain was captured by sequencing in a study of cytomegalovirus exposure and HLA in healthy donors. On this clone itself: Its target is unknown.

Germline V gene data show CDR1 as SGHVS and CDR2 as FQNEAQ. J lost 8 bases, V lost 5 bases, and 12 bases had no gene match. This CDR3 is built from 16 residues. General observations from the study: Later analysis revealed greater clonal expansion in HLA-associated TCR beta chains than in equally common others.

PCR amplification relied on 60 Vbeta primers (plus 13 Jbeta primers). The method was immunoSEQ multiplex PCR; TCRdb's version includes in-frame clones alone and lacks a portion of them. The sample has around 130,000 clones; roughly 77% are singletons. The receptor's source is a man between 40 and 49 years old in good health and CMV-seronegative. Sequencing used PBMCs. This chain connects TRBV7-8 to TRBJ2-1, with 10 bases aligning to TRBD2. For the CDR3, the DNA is TGTGCCAGCAGCAGAGAGCTAGCGGGAGTAGGTCATGAGCAGTTCTTC. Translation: CASSRELAGVGHEQFF. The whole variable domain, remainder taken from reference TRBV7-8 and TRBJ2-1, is GAGVSQSPRYKVAKRGQDVALRCDPISGHVSLFWYQQALGQGPEFLTYFQNEAQLDKSGLPSDRFFAERPEGSVSTLKIQRTQQEDSAVYLCASSRELAGVGHEQFFGPGTRLTVL.